This T cell receptor (beta chain) was found in a study of blood T cells in healthy people across ages. CDR3 length: 15 residues. Trimming took off 0 bases at V and 5 bases at J, with 13 bases between the two ends. Germline CDR1 is SEHNR and CDR2 is FQNEAQ (reference sequence). Next came a second PCR, run for about 6 to 11 cycles, which used a sample-barcoded 5' primer along with a J-beta primer mix. MiXCR, applied by TCRdb to the 5' RACE reads, yields one record per CDR3 protein. This sample has around 1,900,000 distinct CDR3 sequences, with roughly two fifths found just once. Input material: blood. The chain combines TRBV7-9 with TRBJ2-5; D ambiguous. The TCR was taken from a human donor in good health. CDR3 sequence reads: CASSLAVGFDETQYF. The CDR3 DNA follows: TGTGCCAGCAGCTTAGCTGTGGGATTTGATGAGACCCAGTACTTC.